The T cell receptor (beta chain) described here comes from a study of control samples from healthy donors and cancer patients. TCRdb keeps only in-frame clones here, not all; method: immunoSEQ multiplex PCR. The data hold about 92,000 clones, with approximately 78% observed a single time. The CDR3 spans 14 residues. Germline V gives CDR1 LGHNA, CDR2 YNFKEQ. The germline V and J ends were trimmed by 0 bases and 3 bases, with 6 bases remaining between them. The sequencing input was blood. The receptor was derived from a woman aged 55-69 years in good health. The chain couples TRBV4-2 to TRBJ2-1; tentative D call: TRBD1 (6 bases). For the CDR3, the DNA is TGTGCCAGCAGCCAAGAGGGACACTACAATGAGCAGTTCTTC. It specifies CASSQEGHYNEQFF.